A single TCR beta chain is shown here with its context. Its antigen is still unknown. The sample holds no much larger clone one base away, and base qualities are not on file. From its cysteine to its phenylalanine, the CDR3 spans 15 amino acids. Solely the CDR3 DNA is kept, with 45 bases framed from the first base. CDR1 is given as SNHLY and CDR2 as FYNNEI, both from the germline V gene. The trim is 6 bases for V and 2 bases for J, with a gap of 17 bases between the germline ends. Library preparation employed the immunoSEQ multiplex PCR assay. For the multiplex PCR, a mixture combining 60 forward primers for TCR Vbeta segments and 13 reverse primers for TCR Jbeta segments was used. The CDR3 region of rearranged TCR beta genes was amplified from genomic DNA by a multiplex PCR assay. The amplified TCR beta libraries were sequenced on the Illumina HiSeq System as 87-base-pair reads. The published analysis was carried out like this. A later analysis counted approximately 74 million unique TCR beta chains across the 690 or so repertoires, and 9.5 million to 11 million of these chains were shared by at least two donors. Raw reads were error-corrected and collapsed into unique sequences by a nearest-neighbor algorithm in which closely related sequences were merged to remove PCR and sequencing errors. To assign V, D and J gene segments, CDR3 sequences were aligned to IMGT reference sequences. Each retained sequence needed at least a six-nucleotide match to both a V gene segment and a J gene segment. Rearrangements were classified as productive when the CDR3 lacked stop codons and remained in frame with V and J, and all other rearrangements were classified as non-productive. Following IMGT convention, CDR3 was defined as the stretch from the second conserved V-encoded cysteine to the conserved J-encoded phenylalanine. The earlier analysis of roughly 590 of the donors excluded sequences that lacked an unambiguous match to a single V gene segment. In an earlier analysis of approximately 560 of the donors, a V segment was called functional when productive rearrangements were above 56.7%, and segregating when the standard deviation between donors exceeded 5%. A statistical classification framework was built to diagnose cytomegalovirus status from the catalog of TCR beta chain sequences. V and J gene assignment, in a later analysis, came from comparing TCR nucleotide sequences with IMGT/GENE-DB human TR gene sequences. Using the TCRdist pipeline, a later analysis assigned CDR3 sequences along with most-parsimonious VDJ recombination scenarios. In a later analysis, each TCR beta chain was defined by its CDR3 amino acid sequence together with its V-gene family, and reads without a unique V-gene family were excluded. To address suspected cross-contamination and a sequencing artifact, a later analysis removed a few hundred highly shared, low-generation-probability nucleotide sequences. In a later analysis, a clonal expansion index for each public chain was calculated from normalized within-repertoire ranks of inferred template counts. In a later analysis, generation probabilities were computed using a VDJ recombination model fitted to out-of-frame rearrangements, and the results were checked against IGoR. A later analysis scored TCR-TCR, TCR-HLA and TCR-CMV co-occurrence with hypergeometric tests, applying a repertoire-size bias correction to TCR pairs. In a later analysis, false discovery rates were estimated by permuting HLA or CMV assignments 20 times. A later analysis grouped co-occurring TCRs with DBSCAN, adding TCRdist sequence similarity when clustering within HLA-allele-positive subsets. Repertoires with fewer than 30,000 or more than 120,000 public chains, plus five repertoires with anomalous nucleotide sharing, were excluded from co-occurrence clustering. TCRdb's version of the immuneACCESS table is confined to in-frame rearrangements and falls short of the full clone set. An unresolved V gene accounts for under half of the shortfall where checked; the remainder is of unknown origin. V and J calls and clone size are as listed in that table; D and trimming were resolved from the DNA. This sample is represented by 160,000 or so clones; more than 70% of them were singletons. The top ten hold around 0.98% of the sample.

This sample stems from a study of cytomegalovirus exposure and HLA in healthy donors (dated 2017 in TCRdb). With regard to the full study: An earlier analysis of roughly 570 of the donors reported 250 to 350 Gb of sequence data and roughly 120 million unique TCR beta sequences obtained from around 180 million T cells. An early release covering approximately 600 HLA-typed donors comprised about 320 gigabases of sequencing data and 65 million to 100 million unique TCR sequences. The genetic ancestry cluster associated with self-reported Caucasian donors included over 80% of the 398 genotyped donors. The study aimed to test whether signatures of past pathogen exposure could be identified by cataloging public T cell receptors. The T cell repertoires of about 700 subjects were profiled by immunosequencing and related to cytomegalovirus serostatus. Along with the roughly 670-subject first cohort, a separate validation cohort of over 90 different subjects was used. To predict cytomegalovirus infection status, the study brought together high-throughput TCR immunosequencing, statistical association of individual TCRs with disease status, and machine learning. To study patterns of TCR occurrence, a later analysis re-analyzed previously published TCR beta repertoires from around 670 donors and added high-resolution HLA genotyping. Rather than using new phenotypic data, the later analysis identified candidate immune exposures from TCR beta sequences and from how often those sequences occurred across donors. In an earlier analysis of several hundred of the donors, high-throughput TCR beta sequencing was used to judge whether each TCR beta V gene segment behaved as functional or pseudogenic. Donor age, sex, ethnicity and CMV serostatus were compiled alongside the repertoire data. Genome-wide SNP genotypes for about three fifths of the roughly 670 donors were used in a later genetic analysis, which treated that subset as a discovery cohort. All discovery cohort repertoires had been generated using a single sequencing platform. HLA typing included class I and class II loci at four-digit resolution. The number of typed donors differed by locus: about 620-640 for A, B, C, DRB1 and DQB1; 500 to 550 for DQA1; roughly 600 for DPA1; and approximately 450 for DPB1. Four to six DR-DQ haplotypes were handled as single units for association and clustering, since linkage in the cohort was strong. Among about 400 genotyped donors of the cohort, an average of about 240,000 unique TCR beta nucleotide sequences was sequenced per donor, of which roughly 17% were non-productive.

Points the paper makes about the study in general: An earlier analysis of approximately 570 of the donors showed that most TCR beta V segments appeared in productive rearrangements either about 87% or about 30% of the time, which broadly matched IMGT annotations. About 17 rarely observed V segments, including chromosome 9 orphons, were excluded from the earlier analysis of 550 to 700 of the donors because counts were too low. Across donors, most TCR sequences were observed very rarely, whereas some public TCRs were present in many individuals. The study listed 170 or so TCR beta chains as associated with cytomegalovirus. The authors suggested that the approach could potentially be extended to other disease states and immunological phenotypes. According to a later analysis, most CMV-associated TCR beta chains appeared to be HLA-restricted, and the HLA associations seemed to be driven largely by CMV exposure. The classifier was reported to diagnose cytomegalovirus status with high specificity and sensitivity in both the original and validation cohorts. A further reported finding was that TCR beta sequences accurately predicted the HLA-A and HLA-B alleles for most subjects in the first cohort. In vitro tests confirmed that a few of the cytomegalovirus-associated TCR beta chains recognize cytomegalovirus antigens. Linkage disequilibrium might explain the correlated functional status among segregating V segments, but an unknown experimental factor could not be ruled out. Some IMGT-functional V segments, including TRBV6-2 and TRBV6-3, could not be distinguished by the 87-base-pair reads and were therefore excluded. In a later genetic analysis, fewer N-insertions in productive TCRs were reported among donors in an Asian-associated ancestry cluster than the approximately 710-donor mean. In a later analysis, some 18,000 TCR beta sequences were associated with specific HLA alleles at a false discovery rate of 0.05. For the cohort, immune exposure information was limited to CMV serostatus. According to a later analysis, parvovirus B19, influenza, CMV and Epstein-Barr virus appeared linked to several top co-occurrence clusters. V-gene and J-gene trimming of TCR beta chains was associated with a missense DCLRE1C variant in a later genetic analysis, and the association was replicated in an independent cohort. Strong co-occurrence of HLA alleles, especially DR and DQ, made assigning TCR associations to individual alleles difficult. The presence/absence analyses assumed that sequencing depth was roughly uniform across donors, and that assumption may not be true. A cluster of highly shared sequence variants was judged likely to represent a technical artifact of the sequencing pipeline. In a later analysis, HLA-associated TCR beta chains were found to be more clonally expanded and to have lower generation probabilities than equally common non-associated chains. Because HLA typing was unavailable for some donors at each locus, only the typed subset was used in association tests. A later analysis found that TCR association rates varied across HLA loci, with DRB1 alleles showing the most associated TCRs and HLA-C alleles the fewest. This cohort had only TCR beta chains sequenced, and the lack of alpha or paired-chain data limited which features could be detected.

In total, 600 or so healthy bone marrow donors made up the cohort. At the time of sampling, all cohort members were nominally healthy, though unrecorded immune exposures were likely present. The donor tested CMV seronegative and was one of the 352 seronegative cohort members. Every donor gave a peripheral blood sample, and the peripheral blood mononuclear cells from that sample were used for TCR beta sequencing. The Qiagen DNeasy Blood Extraction Kit was used to extract genomic DNA from the blood cell samples. This clonotype originated in a man aged 30 to 39 in good health and CMV-seronegative. What was sequenced was PBMCs. The chain is encoded by TRBV2 joined to TRBJ2-7, with TRBD1 as a weak D call on 6 bases. The nucleotides read TGTGCCAGCAGCCCACCCTACCGGGACACCTACGAGCAGTACTTC. This gives the protein CASSPPYRDTYEQYF. Here the CDR3 is joined to the reference TRBV2 and TRBJ2-7 genes, and the full variable domain is: EPEVTQTPSHQVTQMGQEVILRCVPISNHLYFYWYRQILGQKVEFLVSFYNNEISEKSEIFDDQFSVERPDGSNFTLKIRSTKLEDSAMYFCASSPPYRDTYEQYFGPGTRLTVT.